The clone carrying this T cell receptor (beta chain) was seen ten or more times. Its antigen is undetermined. One end of the junction fails to match germline, which may point to a read error. This sample stems from a study of CD8 T cells in ankylosing spondylitis. Broader study findings: CD8+ by phenotype, disease-linked clones were relatively rare in peripheral blood.

TCRdb recomputed calls from the 5' RACE reads with MiXCR, one row per CDR3 protein. Of 350,000 to 400,000 distinct CDR3 sequences in the sample, roughly 20% were seen once. The sample was blood, either unsorted or a sorted T cell fraction (not recorded which). This sequence originates from a male donor with ankylosing spondylitis or in good health (not recorded which).

The CDR3 region has the DNA TGCGCCAGCAGCCCCGGCCACTCCTACGAGCAGTACTTC. Its translation: CASSPGHSYEQYF. V usage is TRBV12-3 or TRBV12-4 and J usage is TRBJ2-7; no definite D call. The CDR3 sequence is 13 residues long.